The entry that follows covers one T cell receptor beta chain sequence. The target antigen is unknown. In the library, individual cDNA molecules carried attached unique molecular identifiers. TCRdb redid the calling of the 5' RACE reads with MiXCR, one entry per CDR3 protein. The repertoire has 98,000 or so distinct CDR3 sequences, roughly 12% of them found once; the top ten carry approximately 4.7%. The CDR3 is 14 residues long. In germline, CDR1 is MNHEY, CDR2 SMNVEV (reference sequence). After removal of 9 bases from V and 5 bases from J, the junction contained 10 bases not matched to a gene. This record belongs to a study of early T cells in non-severe SARS-CoV-2 infection. Study-level background: RNA in bulk from unsorted whole blood was sequenced, and chains were unpaired.

General observations from the study: Comparison of clonotypes with VDJdb favored anti-spike CD8 responses while missing private and CD4 specificities.

This clonotype was sampled from an adult who was a healthcare worker with PCR-confirmed SARS-CoV-2 infection or an uninfected control (not recorded which). The sequencing used whole blood, collected at baseline. The chain recombines TRBV27 with TRBJ2-5, with 9 bases aligning to TRBD1. CDR3 in amino acids: CASNNRGRRETQYF. The CDR3, as DNA: TGTGCCAGTAACAACAGGGGGCGACGGGAGACCCAGTACTTC.